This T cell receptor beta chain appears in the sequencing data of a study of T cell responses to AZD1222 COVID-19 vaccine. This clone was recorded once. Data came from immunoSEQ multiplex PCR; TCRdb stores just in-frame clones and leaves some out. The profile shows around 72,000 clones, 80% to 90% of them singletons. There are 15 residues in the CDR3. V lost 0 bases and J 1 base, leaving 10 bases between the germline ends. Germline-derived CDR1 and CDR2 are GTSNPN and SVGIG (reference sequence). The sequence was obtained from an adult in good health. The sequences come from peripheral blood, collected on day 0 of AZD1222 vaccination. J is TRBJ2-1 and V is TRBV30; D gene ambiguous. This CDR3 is CAWSVPRQSYNEQFF. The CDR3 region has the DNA TGTGCCTGGAGTGTACCAAGACAATCCTACAATGAGCAGTTCTTC.